This TCR beta chain was captured in a study of blood T cell repertoires in COVID-19. Study in general: PBMCs, B-cell-depleted T cells, or T cells provided the cDNA or gDNA that made up the material.

There are 16 residues in the CDR3. V shed 0 bases and J shed 1 base, with 11 bases lying between them. CDR1 SGHAT and CDR2 FQNNGV come from the germline V gene. Original processing methods: Researchers report that nucleated cell counts were estimated from reference gene primer amplification. TCRdb's table, derived via immunoSEQ multiplex PCR, lists solely in-frame clones and lacks some. V, J and clone size are those of that table, while D and trimming were read from the DNA. The data hold hundreds of thousands of clones, with 70% to 90% observed a single time. The source is a woman in her twenties or thirties with active or convalescent COVID-19. The sequencing input was peripheral blood. The V gene is TRBV11-2, the J gene TRBJ2-3; D is perhaps TRBD2 (5 bases). CDR3 loop: CASSLESRVRTDTQYF. The CDR3 coding sequence is TGTGCCAGCAGCTTAGAATCGAGGGTACGCACAGATACGCAGTATTTT.